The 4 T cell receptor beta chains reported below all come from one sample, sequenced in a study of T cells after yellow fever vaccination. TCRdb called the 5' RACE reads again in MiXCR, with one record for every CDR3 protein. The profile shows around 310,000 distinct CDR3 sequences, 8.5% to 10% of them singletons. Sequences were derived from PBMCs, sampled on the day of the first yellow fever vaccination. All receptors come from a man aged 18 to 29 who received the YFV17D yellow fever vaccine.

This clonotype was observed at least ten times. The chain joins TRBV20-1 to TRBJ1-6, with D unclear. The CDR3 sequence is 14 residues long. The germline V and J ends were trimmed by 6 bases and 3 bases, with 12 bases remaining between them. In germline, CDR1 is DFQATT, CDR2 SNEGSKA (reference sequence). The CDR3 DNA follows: TGCAGTGCCGCCCCAGGCAGCTATAATTCACCCCTCCACTTT. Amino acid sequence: CSAAPGSYNSPLHF.

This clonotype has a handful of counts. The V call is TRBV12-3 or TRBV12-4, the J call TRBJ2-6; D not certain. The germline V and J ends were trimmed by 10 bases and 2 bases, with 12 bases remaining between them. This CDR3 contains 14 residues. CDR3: CATPIGPGANVLTF. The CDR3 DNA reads TGTGCCACCCCCATCGGGCCTGGGGCCAACGTCCTGACTTTC.

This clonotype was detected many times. The CDR3: CASSYSGLAGGDTQYF. The CDR3 coding sequence is TGTGCCAGCAGTTACTCCGGACTAGCGGGGGGAGATACGCAGTATTTT. V and J are TRBV6-5 and TRBJ2-3, with 14 bases fitting TRBD2. Germline assignment: CDR1 MNHEY and CDR2 SVGAGI. The junction had 1 base not matched to a gene; V was cut back by 0 bases and J by 5 bases. This CDR3 is 16 amino acids long.

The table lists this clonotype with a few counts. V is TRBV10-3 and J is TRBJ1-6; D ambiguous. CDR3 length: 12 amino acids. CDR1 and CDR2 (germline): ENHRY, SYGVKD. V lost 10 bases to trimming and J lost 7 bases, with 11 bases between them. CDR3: CATQNTNSPLHF. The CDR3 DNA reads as TGTGCCACTCAAAATACCAATTCACCCCTCCACTTT.